This T cell receptor beta chain originates from a study of shared clonotypes between healthy human individuals. Assay: immunoSEQ multiplex PCR; the TCRdb copy retains only in-frame clones and omits some. The sample has around 2.5 million clones; more than 85% are singletons. CDR1 and CDR2 (germline): SGHRS, YFSETQ. The V segment lost 4 bases and the J segment 2 bases; nucleotides outside the gene matches: 5. The CDR3 extends over 15 amino acids. The clonotype originates from a man younger than 35 in good health. Some clones in this sample may be carry-over from other donors' samples. The rearrangement links TRBV5-1 to TRBJ2-1, with TRBD2 identical over 8 bases. Specimen: naive CD4+ T cells from PBMCs. As to subset: CD45RA+ positively selected. Written as DNA, the CDR3 is TGCGCCAGCAGCCCGGGACTAGGAGCCTACAATGAGCAGTTCTTC. It is translated as CASSPGLGAYNEQFF.